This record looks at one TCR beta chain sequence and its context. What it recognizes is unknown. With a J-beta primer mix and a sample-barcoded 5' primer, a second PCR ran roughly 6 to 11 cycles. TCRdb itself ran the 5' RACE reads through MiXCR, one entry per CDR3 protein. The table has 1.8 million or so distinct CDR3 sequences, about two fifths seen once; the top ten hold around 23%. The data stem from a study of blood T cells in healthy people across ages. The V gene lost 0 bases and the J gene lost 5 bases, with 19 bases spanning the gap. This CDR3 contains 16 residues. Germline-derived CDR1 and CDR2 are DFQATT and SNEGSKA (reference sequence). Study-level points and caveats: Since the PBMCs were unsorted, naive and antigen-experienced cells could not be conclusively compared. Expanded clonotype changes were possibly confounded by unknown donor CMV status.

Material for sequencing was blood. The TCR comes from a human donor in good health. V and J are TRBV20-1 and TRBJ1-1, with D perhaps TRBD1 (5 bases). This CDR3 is CSARDRRQGRGTEAFF. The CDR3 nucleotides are TGCAGTGCTAGAGATAGGCGCCAGGGTAGAGGGACTGAAGCTTTCTTT.